This T cell receptor (beta chain) appears in the sequencing data of a study of cytomegalovirus exposure and HLA in healthy donors. Study summary: Researchers previously reported finding 100 million or so unique TCR beta sequences from roughly 180 million T cells. In terms of ancestry, the Caucasian-associated cluster contained around 79% of the 398 genotyped donors.

Concerning this clone itself: Its specificity is unknown.

The trim removed 10 bases at V and 2 bases at J, leaving 5 bases unmatched. This CDR3 is built from 12 residues. The germline gives CDR1 LNHDA, CDR2 SQIVND (reference sequence). Study-wide results and limits: Likely technical artifact: a cluster of highly shared sequence variants. The study flagged about 150 TCR beta chains as cytomegalovirus-associated.

The primer mix had 60 Vbeta and 13 Jbeta primers. Only in-frame clones appear in the TCRdb table, and some are missing; sequencing was by immunoSEQ multiplex PCR. The sample has roughly 120,000 clones, almost 85% seen once. This TCR derives from a woman aged 18-30 years in good health and CMV-seronegative. The chain couples TRBV19 to TRBJ2-7, with TRBD2 identical over 7 bases. Specimen: PBMCs. The chain's CDR3 is CATGEGPYEQYF. The CDR3 DNA follows: TGTGCCACGGGGGAGGGGCCCTACGAGCAGTACTTC.